This TCR beta chain was documented in a study of cytomegalovirus exposure and HLA in healthy donors. As to this clone: What it binds is not known. Distinct nucleotide sequences in the sample also encode this CDR3.

Findings and limits, study-wide: Earlier results showed most TCR beta V segments being productive about 90% or about 30% of the time. Some segments of the V type, notably TRBV6-2 and TRBV6-3, were excluded as indistinguishable. Available immune exposure information covered CMV serostatus only.

Primers: 60 Vbeta forward and 13 Jbeta reverse. TCRdb's copy holds only in-frame clones and misses some; the assay was immunoSEQ multiplex PCR. The repertoire consists of 150,000 to 200,000 clones, with approximately 84% occurring once and the leading ten covering roughly 6.2%. Germline CDR1 is LNHNV and CDR2 is YYDKDF (reference sequence). V gave up 2 bases and J gave up 5 bases; unmatched junction bases: 8. This CDR3 has 17 amino acids. This receptor was taken from a male donor in good health and CMV-seropositive. The sample taken for sequencing was PBMCs. The chain links TRBV15 to TRBJ2-1; 11 bases agree with TRBD2. In DNA form, the CDR3 reads TGTGCCACCAGCAGACCCCTAGCGGGAGGACCCCACAATGAGCAGTTCTTC. This codes for CATSRPLAGGPHNEQFF. Filled out from reference TRBV15 and TRBJ2-1, the complete variable domain reads DAMVIQNPRYQVTQFGKPVTLSCSQTLNHNVMYWYQQKSSQAPKLLFHYYDKDFNNEADTPDNFQSRRPNTSFCFLDIRSPGLGDTAMYLCATSRPLAGGPHNEQFFGPGTRLTVL.